Following are 21 T cell receptor beta chains from one sample sequenced in a study of blood T cell repertoires in COVID-19. Measured with immunoSEQ multiplex PCR; TCRdb has only the in-frame clones, and not every one. Seen here are under 450,000 clones, 81% observed once, and the top ten hold around 1%. Sequencing was done on a sample of peripheral blood. The origin of the receptors is a human donor with acute or convalescent COVID-19. The donor label of this sample is uncertain.

V and J are TRBV10-3 and TRBJ1-6; D may be TRBD1 (5 bases). The V gene lost 6 bases and the J gene lost 7 bases, with 13 bases spanning the gap. Germline CDR1 is ENHRY and CDR2 is SYGVKD. The CDR3 consists of 14 residues. CDR3 sequence reads: CAIRMGGVNSPLHF. CDR3 nucleotide sequence: TGTGCCATCAGGATGGGGGGGGTAAATTCACCCCTCCACTTT.

The V gene is TRBV11-2, the J gene TRBJ1-3; weak D call: TRBD1 (5 bases). The CDR3 totals 15 residues. Germline V gene lookup returns CDR1 SGHAT and CDR2 FQNNGV. The V gene lost 3 bases and the J gene lost 1 base, with 10 bases spanning the gap. The CDR3 sequence is CASSFHRLSGNTIYF. CDR3 DNA sequence: TGTGCCAGCAGCTTCCACAGGCTTTCTGGAAACACCATATATTTT.

The chain joins TRBV30 to TRBJ1-1, with D possibly being TRBD1 (5 bases). The CDR3 covers 13 residues. CDR1 GTSNPN and CDR2 SVGIG come from the germline V gene (reference sequence). V was pared by 5 bases and J by 0 bases, with 10 bases between. The CDR3 protein is CAWSEGLNTEAFF. The CDR3 nucleotides read TGTGCCTGGTCGGAGGGACTGAACACTGAAGCTTTCTTT.

This clone was observed a few times. DNA of the CDR3: TGCGCCAGCAGCTTGGGAGGGAACACTGAAGCTTTCTTT. It specifies CASSLGGNTEAFF. V and J are TRBV5-1 and TRBJ1-1; unclear D gene. V lost 0 bases and J lost 1, with 4 bases in between. The CDR3 sequence is 13 residues long. Germline V lookup: CDR1 SGHRS, CDR2 YFSETQ.

The rearrangement uses TRBV4-1 and TRBJ2-3; 8 bases are shared with TRBD1. Looked up from germline, CDR1 is MGHRA and CDR2 is YSYEKL. The CDR3 is 15 residues long. After removal of 4 bases from V and 0 bases from J, the junction contained 3 bases not matched to a gene. The CDR3 sequence: CASSRGTGSTDTQYF. In nucleotides, the CDR3 is TGCGCCAGCAGCCGGGGGACAGGAAGCACAGATACGCAGTATTTT.

This clone was seen a few times. The chain carries TRBV19 and TRBJ1-1; 10 nucleotides align to TRBD1. The V gene end was trimmed by 8 bases and the J gene end by 1 base; junction bases not matched to a gene: 16. This CDR3 is built from 18 residues. The germline V gene encodes CDR1 LNHDA and CDR2 SQIVND (reference sequence). DNA of the CDR3: TGTGCCAGTGAGGCGGTCTTGGGACAGGGGTTCAAGAACACTGAAGCTTTCTTT. It yields the protein CASEAVLGQGFKNTEAFF.

This chain connects TRBV7-8 to TRBJ1-1; 12 positions agree with TRBD1. The length of the CDR3 is 14 residues. Germline V gives CDR1 SGHVS, CDR2 FQNEAQ. J was trimmed by 11 bases and V by 5 bases; bases with no gene match: 9. CDR3 in amino acids: CASSAGTGGEGAFF. In DNA, the CDR3 is TGTGCCAGCAGCGCAGGGACAGGGGGCGAAGGCGCTTTCTTT. Full variable domain (outside the CDR3, taken from reference TRBV7-8 and TRBJ1-1): GAGVSQSPRYKVAKRGQDVALRCDPISGHVSLFWYQQALGQGPEFLTYFQNEAQLDKSGLPSDRFFAERPEGSVSTLKIQRTQQEDSAVYLCASSAGTGGEGAFFGQGTRLTVV.

The chain combines TRBV9 with TRBJ2-2, with 11 bases aligning to TRBD1. In germline, CDR1 is SGDLS, CDR2 YYNGEE. The CDR3 is 15 amino acids. V lost 4 bases and J lost 4; bases outside the gene matches: 3. CDR3 sequence reads: CASSSGTGGTGELFF. CDR3 nucleotide sequence: TGTGCCAGCAGCTCCGGGACAGGGGGCACCGGGGAGCTGTTTTTT.

The rearrangement links TRBV6-5 to TRBJ1-6; D uncertain. The CDR3 totals 16 residues. Germline CDR1 reads MNHEY; CDR2 reads SVGAGI. Trimming removed 0 bases at V and 7 bases at J, with 13 bases between. This CDR3 is CASSYSNPTVNSPLHF. CDR3 in DNA: TGTGCCAGCAGTTACTCGAACCCCACAGTAAATTCACCCCTCCACTTT.

This clone was recorded once. Other DNA sequences from this sample encode an identical CDR3 as well. The chain links TRBV5-6 to TRBJ2-6; a weak D match, TRBD1 (6 bases). Germline V gene sequence: CDR1 SGHDT, CDR2 YYEEEE. Trimming left V 5 bases short and J 1 base short, with 10 bases between. This CDR3 is 15 amino acids long. The CDR3 protein is CASSYQGSGANVLTF. In DNA, the CDR3 is TGTGCCAGCAGTTATCAGGGGTCTGGGGCCAACGTCCTGACTTTC.

This clone appeared a few times. This chain joins TRBV29-1 and TRBJ2-1; the D gene is possibly TRBD2 (6 bases). V was shortened by 4 bases and J by 4 bases, with 8 bases between the two germline ends. This CDR3 contains 12 residues. CDR1 and CDR2 (germline): SQVTM, ANQGSEA. The CDR3 DNA reads as TGCAGCGTTGGGGCGGGATACAATGAGCAGTTCTTC. Its translation is CSVGAGYNEQFF.

The chain links TRBV28 to TRBJ1-3; D is ambiguous. Trimming took 2 bases from V and 0 from J, leaving 11 bases between them. This CDR3 region has 16 residues. The germline gives CDR1 MDHEN, CDR2 SYDVKM. DNA of the CDR3: TGTGCCAGCAGTTTAGGCGGGCGCTTCTCTGGAAACACCATATATTTT. This codes for CASSLGGRFSGNTIYF.

This sequence joins TRBV6-5 and TRBJ1-2; D gene uncertain. This CDR3 region has 12 residues. V gave up 2 bases and J gave up 6 bases, with 7 bases separating them. Germline CDR1 MNHEY, CDR2 SVGAGI. CDR3 coding DNA: TGTGCCAGCAGTTACCAAGGAGATGGCTACACCTTC. It specifies CASSYQGDGYTF.

The gene calls are TRBV7-2 and TRBJ2-7; D unresolved. CDR3 size: 11 residues. V was shortened by 5 bases and J by 3 bases, with 5 bases between the two germline ends. Germline CDR1 and CDR2: SGHTA and FQGNSA. DNA of the CDR3: TGTGCCAGCAGCCCCCACTACGAGCAGTACTTC. Amino acid sequence: CASSPHYEQYF.

The chain employs TRBV3-1 (or the pseudogene TRBV3-2) and TRBJ1-1; D is undetermined. Germline V gene lookup returns CDR1 LGHDT and CDR2 YNNKEL (reference sequence). The CDR3 covers 15 residues. V was shortened by 2 bases and J by 0 bases, with 10 bases between the two germline ends. The CDR3 DNA reads as TGTGCCAGCAGCCAACCGTACCAGATGAACACTGAAGCTTTCTTT. This gives the protein CASSQPYQMNTEAFF.

The CDR3 protein is CSAQGQLGEKLFF. CDR3 DNA: TGCAGCGCACAGGGTCAGCTGGGTGAAAAACTGTTTTTT. The chain recombines TRBV29-1 with TRBJ1-4; weak D call: TRBD1 (6 bases). V gave up 7 bases and J gave up 7 bases, with 16 bases separating them. This CDR3 has 13 amino acids. Germline V lookup: CDR1 SQVTM, CDR2 ANQGSEA.

The chain links TRBV18 to TRBJ1-5, with 8 bases identical to TRBD1. Germline trimming cut 3 bases from V and 4 bases from J; bases unmatched to any gene: 5. Germline lookup yields CDR1 KGHSH and CDR2 LQKENI. CDR3 size: 15 residues. DNA of the CDR3: TGTGCCAGCTCACCCCCTGACAGGGGAAATCAGCCCCAGCATTTT. It codes for CASSPPDRGNQPQHF.

The chain links TRBV19 to TRBJ2-7; TRBD2 agrees at 9 bases. J gave up 4 bases and V 4 bases, and 2 bases lay outside the gene matches. There are 13 residues in the CDR3. Germline V gene data show CDR1 as LNHDA and CDR2 as SQIVND (reference sequence). The CDR3 DNA reads TGTGCCAGTAGTAGTAGCGGGGGATACGAGCAGTACTTC. Its translation: CASSSSGGYEQYF. Drawing the rest from reference TRBV19 and TRBJ2-7, the complete variable domain is DGGITQSPKYLFRKEGQNVTLSCEQNLNHDAMYWYRQDPGQGLRLIYYSQIVNDFQKGDIAEGYSVSREKKESFPLTVTSAQKNPTAFYLCASSSSGGYEQYFGPGTRLTVT.

V is TRBV10-3 and J is TRBJ1-4; tentative D call: TRBD1 (6 bases). This CDR3 is 13 amino acids long. Trimming stripped 10 bases from V and 8 bases from J, with 17 bases between. Germline V lookup: CDR1 ENHRY, CDR2 SYGVKD. The CDR3 DNA sequence: TGTGCCACCAGGGGAGGGGATCGGGAAAAACTGTTTTTT. Its translation: CATRGGDREKLFF.

CDR3 sequence reads: CASSSTDRGPEAFF. The CDR3 nucleotides are TGTGCCAGCAGCTCCACGGACAGGGGGCCTGAAGCTTTCTTT. The chain couples TRBV7-7 to TRBJ1-1, with 11 bases fitting TRBD1. V shed 4 bases and J 6 bases; nucleotides not matched to a gene: 4. This CDR3 spans 14 amino acids. Germline V lookup: CDR1 SSHAT, CDR2 FNYEAQ (reference sequence).

V usage is TRBV27 and J usage is TRBJ1-4, with TRBD1 matching over 7 bases. The V gene's germline CDR1 is MNHEY and CDR2 SMNVEV (reference sequence). V lost 4 bases to trimming and J lost 7 bases; unmatched junction nucleotides: 9. This CDR3 comprises 15 residues. CDR3 bases: TGTGCCAGCAGTTCCTACAGGGGTGGGGGTGAAAAACTGTTTTTT. Its translation is CASSSYRGGGEKLFF.